This TCR beta chain was profiled in a study of T cell changes during pregnancy in multiple sclerosis. The length of the CDR3 is 13 residues. CDR1 and CDR2 (germline): MNHEY, SMNVEV (reference sequence). V lost 3 bases, J lost 5 bases, and 11 bases lay in between. Here immunoSEQ multiplex PCR was the method, and the copy in TCRdb shows in-frame clones only, minus some. In the table there are more than 60,000 clones, roughly 92% of which are singletons. V usage is TRBV27 and J usage is TRBJ2-7, with D perhaps matching TRBD2 (5 bases). Sequences were derived from peripheral blood, sampled in the second trimester of pregnancy. This receptor was taken from a female donor with multiple sclerosis, enrolled in a pregnancy study. CDR3 sequence (DNA): TGTGCCAGCAGTTTTGTAGGGAGCCACGAGCAGTACTTC. Protein product: CASSFVGSHEQYF.